This T cell receptor beta chain originates from a study of breast tumors, draining lymph nodes, adjacent tissues. Study results and limitations: Compared with basal-like, luminal-like tumors shared significantly more repertoire with nontumor tissue. Tumor TCR diversity was below lymph nodes but above nontumor tissue. The data were judged consistent with most tumor T cells coming from lymph node and expanding in tumor. Data only fit, rather than demonstrated, lymph node origin of most tumor T cells.

Breast cancer patients provided tissue from their axillary draining lymph nodes. In regard to this clonotype: Its antigen is as yet unknown.

This CDR3 is built from 16 residues. The germline V and J ends were trimmed by 1 base and 6 bases, with 13 bases remaining between them. In TCRdb, the multiplex PCR reads were re-called with MiXCR into one record per CDR3 protein. This table has around 100,000 distinct CDR3 sequences, 20% to 25% appearing once. This TCR was sampled from a female donor with breast cancer. Some clones in this sample may be carry-over from other donors' samples. Material for sequencing was axillary lymph node tissue. The chain uses TRBV12-3 or TRBV12-4 and TRBJ1-6; D remains ambiguous. The DNA of the CDR3 is TGTGCCAGCAGTTTAGTGCCCTGGGTTCGTAATTCACCCCTCCACTTT. Residues: CASSLVPWVRNSPLHF.